The clone carrying this T cell receptor beta chain appeared once. Produced via immunoSEQ multiplex PCR; TCRdb's table is partial and in-frame only. The table includes 45,000 to 70,000 clones, more than 80% detected once. This sample stems from a study of cytomegalovirus exposure and HLA in healthy donors. The donors were part of the approximately 130-subject validation cohort, which stood apart from the 666-subject first cohort. The V and J ends lost 0 bases and 4 bases respectively, with 8 bases between them. The V gene's germline CDR1 is SGDLS and CDR2 YYNGEE. This CDR3 region has 14 residues. This TCR was recovered from a woman younger than 30 in good health and CMV-seronegative. This sequence joins TRBV9 and TRBJ2-1, with unresolved D. The sequenced sample consisted of PBMCs. The CDR3 protein is CASSVEAGYNEQFF. The CDR3 coding sequence is TGTGCCAGCAGCGTAGAGGCAGGTTACAATGAGCAGTTCTTC.